Sequencing of this T cell receptor beta chain was carried out in a study of CD8+ T cells in alopecia areata. Broader study findings: Against the mouse data, patients shared TCRs less clearly, possibly for HLA reasons.

Once RNA had been extracted, it was reverse transcribed into cDNA to act as the sequencing template. Generated by immunoSEQ multiplex PCR, the TCRdb table keeps only in-frame clones and is missing some. This repertoire lists under 350,000 clones without singletons; about 1.2% sits in the top ten. The CDR3 consists of 15 residues. Germline CDR1 and CDR2: NNHDY and SYVADS. With V trimmed by 7 bases and J by 0 bases, 4 bases remained unmatched. Scientists pooled cutaneous lymph node cells and sorted them on CD4, CD8alpha, NKG2D, NKG2ACE and other markers. Points on this clone: What it binds is unknown. Gene names denote mouse genes. Coverage ceases 4 residues before the CDR3 finishes, and the germline J gene fills in the end.

This sequence joins TRBV13-3 and TRBJ2-1; 10 bases map to TRBD2. Sequencing used CD4+ T cells sorted from a lymph node. This TCR came from a C3H/HeJ mouse with alopecia areata. The strain is characterized by the MHC haplotype H2-k. The CDR3 here is CASAGTGVNYAEQFF. CDR3 DNA, as far as it was read: TGTGCCAGCGCCGGGACTGGGGTTAACTATGCT.